Detailed here is one T cell receptor (beta chain). This specimen belongs to a study of regulatory T cells in long-lasting Graves disease. The sample's time point: newly diagnosed GD, antithyroid drugs for less than 3 months. The TCR library was made from RNA extracted from PBMCs. Through Arm-PCR of CDR3 regions and iRepertoire HTBI primers, TCR beta libraries were built. TCRdb recomputed calls from the multiplex PCR reads with MiXCR, one row per CDR3 protein. The table includes 400,000 to 500,000 distinct CDR3 sequences, 15% detected once. These same records also appear under a second study, on T cells in Graves' hyperthyroidism and ophthalmopathy.

This receptor was identified in a woman in her forties with Graves disease. The sample here was peripheral blood mononuclear cells (PBMCs), taken at new diagnosis, from a patient treated with antithyroid drugs.

The CDR3 DNA is TGTGCCATCAGTGAGGGTGAACAGCTCTATGTGCAGTTCTTC. It yields the protein CAISEGEQLYVQFF. The chain employs TRBV10-3 and TRBJ2-1; D is unresolved. The germline CDR1 and CDR2 sequences are ENHRY and SYGVKD. V was trimmed by 2 bases and J by 12 bases, leaving 17 bases between them. This CDR3 region has 14 residues.